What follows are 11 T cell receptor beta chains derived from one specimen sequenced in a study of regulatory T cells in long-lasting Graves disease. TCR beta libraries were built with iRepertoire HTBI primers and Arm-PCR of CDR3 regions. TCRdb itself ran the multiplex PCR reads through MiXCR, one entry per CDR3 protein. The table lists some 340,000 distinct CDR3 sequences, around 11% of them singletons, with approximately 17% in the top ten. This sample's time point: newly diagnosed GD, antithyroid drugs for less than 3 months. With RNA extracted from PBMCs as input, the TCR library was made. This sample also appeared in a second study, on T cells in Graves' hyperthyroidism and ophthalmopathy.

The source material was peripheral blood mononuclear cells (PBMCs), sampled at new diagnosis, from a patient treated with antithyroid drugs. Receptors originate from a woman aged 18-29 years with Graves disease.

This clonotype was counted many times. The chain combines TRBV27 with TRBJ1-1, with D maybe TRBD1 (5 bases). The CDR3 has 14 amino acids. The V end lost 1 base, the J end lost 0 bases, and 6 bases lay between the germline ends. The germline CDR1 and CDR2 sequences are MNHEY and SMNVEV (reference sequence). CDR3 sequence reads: CASSLYRLNTEAFF. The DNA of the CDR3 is TGTGCCAGCAGTTTATACAGGCTGAACACTGAAGCTTTCTTT.

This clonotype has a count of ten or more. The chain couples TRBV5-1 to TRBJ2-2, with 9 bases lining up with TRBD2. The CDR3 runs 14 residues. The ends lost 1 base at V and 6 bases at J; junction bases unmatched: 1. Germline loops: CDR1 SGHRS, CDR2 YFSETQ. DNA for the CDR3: TGCGCCAGCAGCTTGCTAGCGGGGTCCGGGGAGCTGTTTTTT. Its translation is CASSLLAGSGELFF.

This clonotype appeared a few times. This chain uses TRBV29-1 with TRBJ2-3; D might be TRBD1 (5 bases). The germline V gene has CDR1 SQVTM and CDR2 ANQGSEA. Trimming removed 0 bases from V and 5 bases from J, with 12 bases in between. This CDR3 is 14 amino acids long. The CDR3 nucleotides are TGCAGCGTTGAAGATCAAGGGGCCGGAGATACGCAGTATTTT. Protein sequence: CSVEDQGAGDTQYF.

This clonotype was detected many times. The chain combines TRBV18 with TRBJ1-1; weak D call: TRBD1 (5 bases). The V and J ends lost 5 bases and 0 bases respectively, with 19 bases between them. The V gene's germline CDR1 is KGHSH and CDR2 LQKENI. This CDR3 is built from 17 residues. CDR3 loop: CASSSSGRLIVNTEAFF. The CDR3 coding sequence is TGTGCCAGCTCATCGTCGGGGCGACTCATCGTGAACACTGAAGCTTTCTTT.

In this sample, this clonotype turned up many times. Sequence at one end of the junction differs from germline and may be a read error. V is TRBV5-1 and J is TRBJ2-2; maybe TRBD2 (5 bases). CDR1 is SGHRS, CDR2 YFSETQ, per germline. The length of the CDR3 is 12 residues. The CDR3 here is CASSLEGGELFF. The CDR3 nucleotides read TGTGCCAGCAGCTTAGAGGGCGGGGAGCTGTTTTTT.

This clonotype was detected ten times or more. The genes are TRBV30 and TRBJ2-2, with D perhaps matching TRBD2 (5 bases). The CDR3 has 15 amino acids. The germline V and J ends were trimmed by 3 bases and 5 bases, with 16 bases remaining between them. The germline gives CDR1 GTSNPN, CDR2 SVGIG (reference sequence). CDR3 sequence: CAWRPLRRGTGELFF. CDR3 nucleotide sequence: TGTGCCTGGAGACCCTTGCGACGGGGTACCGGGGAGCTGTTTTTT.

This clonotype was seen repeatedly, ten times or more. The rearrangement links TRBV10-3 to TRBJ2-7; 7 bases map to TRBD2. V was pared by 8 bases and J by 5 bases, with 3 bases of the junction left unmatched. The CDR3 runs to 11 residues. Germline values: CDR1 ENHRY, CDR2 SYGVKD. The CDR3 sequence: CAIGGVNEQYV. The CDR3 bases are TGTGCCATCGGGGGGGTGAACGAGCAGTACGTC.

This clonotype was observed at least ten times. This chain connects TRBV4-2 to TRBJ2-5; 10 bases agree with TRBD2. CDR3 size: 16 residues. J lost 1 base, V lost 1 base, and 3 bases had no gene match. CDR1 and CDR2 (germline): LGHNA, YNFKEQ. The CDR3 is CASSQARLAGQETQYF. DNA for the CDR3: TGTGCCAGCAGCCAAGCGAGACTAGCGGGCCAAGAGACCCAGTACTTC.

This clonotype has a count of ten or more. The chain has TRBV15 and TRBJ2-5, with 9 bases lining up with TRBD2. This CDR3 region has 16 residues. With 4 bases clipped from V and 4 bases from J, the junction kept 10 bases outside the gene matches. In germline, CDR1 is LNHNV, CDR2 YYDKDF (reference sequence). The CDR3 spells CATSTRAGGWGETQYF. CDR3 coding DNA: TGTGCCACCAGCACCCGAGCGGGGGGTTGGGGAGAGACCCAGTACTTC.

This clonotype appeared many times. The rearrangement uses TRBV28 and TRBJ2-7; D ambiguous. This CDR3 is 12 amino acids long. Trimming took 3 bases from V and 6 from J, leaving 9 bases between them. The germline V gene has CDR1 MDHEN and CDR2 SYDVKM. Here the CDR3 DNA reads TGTGCCAGCAGTTTTTCTCGGTTCGAGCAGTACTTC. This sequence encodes CASSFSRFEQYF.

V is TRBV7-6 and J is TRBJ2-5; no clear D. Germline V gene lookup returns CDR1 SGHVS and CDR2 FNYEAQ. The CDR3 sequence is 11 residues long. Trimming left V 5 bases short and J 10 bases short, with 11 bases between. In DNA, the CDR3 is TGTGCCAGCAGCCCCCTGGTATTCCAGTACTTC. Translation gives CASSPLVFQYF.